Each of the 19 T cell receptor beta chains below was sequenced from the same sample in a study of cytomegalovirus exposure and HLA in healthy donors. The PCR was carried out with 60 Vbeta primers and 13 Jbeta primers. Here immunoSEQ multiplex PCR was the method, and the copy in TCRdb shows in-frame clones only, minus some. The table gives 100,000 or so clones; the top ten clones make up under 4.5% of it. Sequenced sample: PBMCs. These receptors were obtained from a woman in her 30s in good health and CMV-seronegative.

The rearrangement uses TRBV5-6 and TRBJ1-2, with 9 bases identical to TRBD1. The J segment lost 4 bases and the V segment lost 4 bases, leaving 8 bases of the junction unmatched. Germline loops: CDR1 SGHDT, CDR2 YYEEEE. The CDR3 loop spans 15 amino acids. CDR3 region: CASSGTGGVGYGYTF. CDR3 coding DNA: TGTGCCAGCAGCGGTACAGGGGGCGTGGGCTATGGCTACACCTTC.

J is TRBJ1-4 and V is TRBV9; 7 bases match TRBD1. CDR1 and CDR2 (germline): SGDLS, YYNGEE. V shed 3 bases and J 8 bases; nucleotides not matched to a gene: 10. The CDR3 extends over 15 amino acids. CDR3 in amino acids: CASSARDSGSEKLFF. CDR3 DNA: TGTGCCAGCAGCGCCCGGGACAGCGGATCCGAAAAACTGTTTTTT.

V usage is TRBV21-1 and J usage is TRBJ1-4; the table's D call TRBD1 went unverified against the DNA. TRBV21-1 is a pseudogene segment. The CDR3 runs to 16 residues. The CDR3 sequence: CASNPPWDSDNEKLFF. As DNA, the CDR3 is TGTGCCAGCAACCCACCCTGGGACAGCGATAATGAAAAACTGTTTTTT.

V is TRBV10-1 and J is TRBJ2-5; tentatively, D is TRBD1 (6 bases). This CDR3 spans 14 amino acids. Germline V CDR1 and CDR2: WNHNN, SYGVQD (reference sequence). V was cut by 4 bases and J by 0 bases, with 9 bases left in between. This chain's CDR3 is CASSVDRHQETQYF. The DNA for the CDR3 is TGCGCCAGCAGTGTCGACAGGCACCAAGAGACCCAGTACTTC.

V is TRBV7-3 and J is TRBJ2-7; 7 nucleotides match TRBD2. Trimming cost V 4 bases and J 4 bases; bases outside gene matches: 4. Germline V gene lookup returns CDR1 SGHTA and CDR2 FQGTGA. CDR3 length equals 13 residues. The CDR3: CASSWDYLYEQYF. Written as DNA, the CDR3 is TGTGCCAGCAGCTGGGACTACCTATACGAGCAGTACTTC.

The rearrangement links TRBV7-9 to TRBJ2-1; TRBD2 aligns across 8 bases. CDR1 SEHNR and CDR2 FQNEAQ come from the germline V gene (reference sequence). J was trimmed by 11 bases and V by 1 base; bases with no gene match: 10. This CDR3 spans 15 amino acids. This chain's CDR3 is CASSLVLAGPSKQFF. The CDR3 nucleotides read TGTGCCAGCAGCTTAGTATTAGCGGGACCCTCCAAGCAGTTCTTC.

Written as DNA, the CDR3 is TGCGCCAGCACTCTAAGGGGACGGGAGAATGAAAAACTGTTTTTT. Its translation is CASTLRGRENEKLFF. The V call is TRBV10-1, the J call TRBJ1-4; a possible D gene is TRBD1 (5 bases). This CDR3 comprises 15 residues. Trimming took 7 bases from V and 5 from J, leaving 17 bases between them. Germline V lookup: CDR1 WNHNN, CDR2 SYGVQD (reference sequence).

CDR3 sequence: CASSRRARDTQYF. As DNA, the CDR3 is TGTGCCAGCAGTAGGAGGGCCAGAGATACGCAGTATTTT. The V gene is TRBV7-8, the J gene TRBJ2-3, with a possible D match to TRBD2 (6 bases). Between the trimmed V and J ends, which lost 6 bases and 5 bases, there was a span of 12 bases. From germline, CDR1 is SGHVS and CDR2 FQNEAQ. The CDR3 extends over 13 amino acids.

The CDR3: CASNSGGPSYEQYF. The CDR3, as DNA: TGCGCCAGCAATAGCGGGGGGCCCTCCTACGAGCAGTACTTC. The V gene is TRBV10-2, the J gene TRBJ2-7; 10 bases fit TRBD2. The CDR3 consists of 14 residues. The V gene end was trimmed by 7 bases and the J gene end by 0 bases; junction bases not matched to a gene: 3. Germline CDR1 WSHSY, CDR2 SAAADI.

The chain couples TRBV27 to TRBJ1-2; D uncertain. Trimming removed 7 bases from V and 4 bases from J, with 16 bases in between. Germline values: CDR1 MNHEY, CDR2 SMNVEV (reference sequence). The CDR3 is made up of 14 amino acids. CDR3 DNA sequence: TGTGCCAGCACCCAAGTGGGAGGGAGCTATGGCTACACCTTC. Translating gives CASTQVGGSYGYTF.

The chain has TRBV5-1 and TRBJ2-1, with 12 positions matching TRBD1. This CDR3 has 16 residues. Germline CDR1 SGHRS, CDR2 YFSETQ. The J segment lost 7 bases and the V segment lost 2 bases, leaving 7 bases of the junction unmatched. The CDR3 is CASSFRDRGLWNEQFF. The CDR3 region has the DNA TGCGCCAGCAGCTTCCGGGACAGGGGGCTTTGGAATGAGCAGTTCTTC.

This sequence joins TRBV12-1 and TRBJ2-1; TRBD2, the table's D call, was not compared with the DNA. TRBV12-1 is reported as a pseudogene. CDR3 length: 16 amino acids. The CDR3 loop reads CASSWTSGGQHNEQFF. The CDR3 DNA is TGTGCCAGCAGCTGGACTAGCGGGGGCCAACACAATGAGCAGTTCTTC.

The CDR3, as DNA: TGTGCCAGCAGTGTGACCCGGGACAGGGGTGAAGGCTACACCTTC. Its translation is CASSVTRDRGEGYTF. V is TRBV2 and J is TRBJ1-2; 10 nucleotides align to TRBD1. In germline, CDR1 is SNHLY, CDR2 FYNNEI. The CDR3 spans 15 residues. V shed 4 bases and J 8 bases; nucleotides not matched to a gene: 10. Drawing the rest from reference TRBV2 and TRBJ1-2, the complete variable domain is EPEVTQTPSHQVTQMGQEVILRCVPISNHLYFYWYRQILGQKVEFLVSFYNNEISEKSEIFDDQFSVERPDGSNFTLKIRSTKLEDSAMYFCASSVTRDRGEGYTFGSGTRLTVV.

The chain is built from TRBV6-4 and TRBJ1-2, with D possibly being TRBD1 (5 bases). Trimming cost V 5 bases and J 2 bases, with 15 bases left between them. Germline CDR1 is MRHNA and CDR2 is SNTAGT. This CDR3 has 15 amino acids. CDR3 residues: CASSPQGGGNYGYTF. As DNA, the CDR3 is TGTGCCAGCAGTCCGCAGGGCGGGGGGAACTATGGCTACACCTTC.

The chain uses TRBV6-6 and TRBJ1-3; D may be TRBD1 (6 bases). Trimming removed 3 bases at V and 4 bases at J, with 13 bases between. Germline CDR1 is MNHNY and CDR2 is SVGAGI (reference sequence). The CDR3 runs to 15 residues. CDR3 in amino acids: CASSYDRTGGNTIYF. CDR3 nucleotides: TGTGCCAGCAGTTATGACAGGACCGGGGGAAACACCATATATTTT.

The chain employs TRBV7-6 and TRBJ1-3, with D perhaps matching TRBD1 (5 bases). The germline CDR1 and CDR2 sequences are SGHVS and FNYEAQ. Trimming cost V 5 bases and J 0 bases, with 14 bases left between them. This CDR3 has 16 residues. CDR3 sequence: CASSVLGGDSGNTIYF. DNA of the CDR3: TGTGCCAGCAGCGTATTGGGGGGGGACTCTGGAAACACCATATATTTT.

V and J are TRBV4-1 and TRBJ2-3; TRBD2 might be the D (6 bases). This CDR3 is built from 14 residues. Germline CDR1 MGHRA, CDR2 YSYEKL. The germline V and J ends were trimmed by 2 bases and 4 bases, with 10 bases remaining between them. The CDR3 loop reads CASSQRTTPDTQYF. The CDR3 region has the DNA TGCGCCAGCAGCCAACGGACTACTCCAGATACGCAGTATTTT.

The chain couples TRBV15 to TRBJ1-1; TRBD1 matches at 10 bases. CDR3 length equals 17 residues. Trimming removed 0 bases from V and 0 bases from J; junction bases left unmatched: 4. The V gene's germline CDR1 is LNHNV and CDR2 YYDKDF (reference sequence). This chain's CDR3 is CATSRDLGTGVNTEAFF. CDR3 nucleotides: TGTGCCACCAGCAGAGACCTTGGGACAGGGGTGAACACTGAAGCTTTCTTT. The variable domain in full, completed from reference TRBV15 and TRBJ1-1, reads DAMVIQNPRYQVTQFGKPVTLSCSQTLNHNVMYWYQQKSSQAPKLLFHYYDKDFNNEADTPDNFQSRRPNTSFCFLDIRSPGLGDTAMYLCATSRDLGTGVNTEAFFGQGTRLTVV.

The gene calls are TRBV11-2 and TRBJ2-1, with 14 bases that match TRBD2. The germline V gene has CDR1 SGHAT and CDR2 FQNNGV. J gave up 6 bases and V 5 bases, and 3 bases lay outside the gene matches. The CDR3 extends over 15 amino acids. CDR3 sequence (DNA): TGTGCCAGCAGCATGGGACTAGCGGGGGTCAATGAGCAGTTCTTC. It translates to CASSMGLAGVNEQFF.